This is a list of T cell receptor beta chains from one sample in a study of shared clonotypes between healthy human individuals. Measured with immunoSEQ multiplex PCR; TCRdb has only the in-frame clones, and not every one. The data hold hundreds of thousands of clones, with over 65% observed a single time. Sequencing was performed on memory CD4+ T cells sorted from blood. These receptors all come from a woman aged 25-40 years in good health. Both conserved end residues are part of each CDR3. D genes are given only for firm matches. The size field is filled for only some rows; it gives once, few, many or a size class.

d_call	clone_size	j_call	v_call	cdr3_aa	cdr3_nt
TRBD1	.	TRBJ1-5	TRBV28	CASKVESSDRKNQPQHF	TGTGCCAGCAAAGTAGAATCCTCGGACAGGAAAAATCAGCCCCAGCATTTT
.	.	TRBJ2-1	TRBV28	CASRLYRKQFF	TGTGCCAGCAGACTATACAGGAAGCAGTTCTTC
.	.	TRBJ2-1	TRBV7-2	CASSVSPAAAADEQFF	TGTGCCAGCAGCGTATCCCCTGCAGCAGCCGCCGATGAGCAGTTCTTC
TRBD1	.	TRBJ2-5	TRBV19	CASRRQGRETQYF	TGTGCCAGTAGACGACAGGGTCGCGAGACCCAGTACTTC
.	.	TRBJ1-3	TRBV2	CASSGLRGGGNTIYF	TGTGCCAGCAGTGGCCTCAGGGGCGGCGGAAACACCATATATTTT
TRBD1	few	TRBJ2-1	TRBV28	CASSLGGTGDYEQFF	TGTGCCAGCAGTTTGGGCGGGACAGGGGATTATGAGCAGTTCTTC
.	.	TRBJ2-7	TRBV27	CASSFRAEGAYEQYF	TGTGCCAGCAGTTTCCGAGCGGAGGGGGCCTACGAGCAGTACTTC
.	.	TRBJ2-1	TRBV20-1	CSASGGPGQFF	TGCAGTGCTAGTGGCGGGCCAGGGCAGTTCTTC
TRBD2	.	TRBJ2-3	TRBV13	CASGLAGSHTQYF	TGTGCCAGCGGACTAGCGGGGAGCCATACGCAGTATTTT
TRBD2	.	TRBJ2-1	TRBV7-3	CASRPGTSGSSYNEQFF	TGTGCCAGCAGACCCGGGACTAGCGGGAGCTCCTACAATGAGCAGTTCTTC
.	.	TRBJ2-7	TRBV28	CASSFLQTGRREQYF	TGTGCCAGCAGTTTTCTCCAGACAGGGAGGCGCGAGCAGTACTTC
TRBD2	.	TRBJ2-7	TRBV25-1	CASSSLAGNYEQYF	TGTGCCAGCAGTTCCCTAGCGGGAAACTACGAGCAGTACTTC
.	.	TRBJ1-5	TRBV5-5	CASSLDSNQPQHF	TGTGCCAGCAGCTTGGACAGCAATCAGCCCCAGCATTTT
.	.	TRBJ2-5	TRBV6-1	CASSESRPKTQYF	TGTGCCAGCAGTGAAAGCAGGCCCAAGACCCAGTACTTC
.	.	TRBJ2-6	TRBV5-1	CASSLAPTGANVLTF	TGCGCCAGCAGCTTGGCCCCTACTGGGGCCAACGTCCTGACTTTC
.	.	TRBJ1-2	TRBV19	CASSIGGILGRTF	TGTGCCAGTAGTATTGGCGGGATCCTCGGTCGCACCTTC
.	.	TRBJ2-1	TRBV27	CASIDDDRTPYNEQFF	TGTGCCAGCATCGACGACGACAGGACCCCCTACAATGAGCAGTTCTTC
.	.	TRBJ1-5	TRBV2	CASSVKGIGSNQPQHF	TGTGCCAGCAGTGTTAAGGGGATAGGGAGCAATCAGCCCCAGCATTTT
.	.	TRBJ1-2	TRBV2	CASMGASASATWGYGYTF	TGTGCCAGCATGGGCGCAAGTGCGTCGGCCACGTGGGGCTATGGCTACACCTTC
.	.	TRBJ2-5	TRBV19	CASSVRETQYF	TGTGCCAGTAGTGTCAGAGAGACCCAGTACTTC
TRBD2	.	TRBJ2-1	TRBV5-1	CASRGGLVGNEQFF	TGCGCCAGCAGGGGGGGACTAGTGGGCAATGAGCAGTTCTTC
TRBD1	.	TRBJ2-7	TRBV7-8	CASGDRGYEQYF	TGTGCCAGCGGGGACAGGGGCTACGAGCAGTACTTC